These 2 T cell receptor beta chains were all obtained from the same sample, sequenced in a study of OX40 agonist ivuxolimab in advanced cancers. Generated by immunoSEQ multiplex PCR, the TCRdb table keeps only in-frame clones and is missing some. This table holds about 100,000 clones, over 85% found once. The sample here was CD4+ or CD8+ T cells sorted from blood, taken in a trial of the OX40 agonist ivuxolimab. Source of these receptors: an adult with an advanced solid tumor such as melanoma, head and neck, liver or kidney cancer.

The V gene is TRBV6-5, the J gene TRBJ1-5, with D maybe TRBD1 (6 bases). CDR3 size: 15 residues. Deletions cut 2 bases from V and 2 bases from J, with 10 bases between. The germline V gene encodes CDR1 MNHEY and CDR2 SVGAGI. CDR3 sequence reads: CASSYRGGRNQPQHF. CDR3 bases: TGTGCCAGCAGTTACCGAGGGGGACGCAATCAGCCCCAGCATTTT.

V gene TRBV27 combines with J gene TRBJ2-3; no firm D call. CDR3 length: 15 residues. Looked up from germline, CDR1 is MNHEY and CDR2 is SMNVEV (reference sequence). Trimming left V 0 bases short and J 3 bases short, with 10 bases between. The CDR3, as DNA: TGTGCCAGCAGTTTATCTACGCTTGGGACAGATACGCAGTATTTT. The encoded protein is CASSLSTLGTDTQYF.